The 24 T cell receptor beta chains presented below share a single source sample, sequenced in a study of blood T cell repertoires in COVID-19. Only in-frame clones appear in the TCRdb table, and some are missing; sequencing was by immunoSEQ multiplex PCR. The table lists some 300,000 clones, roughly 89% of them singletons. Sequencing input: peripheral blood. The receptors originated from a middle-aged woman with COVID-19, enrolled during active disease.

The chain links TRBV28 to TRBJ2-2; D is undetermined. Germline-derived CDR1 and CDR2 are MDHEN and SYDVKM. V lost 5 bases to trimming and J lost 5 bases, with 12 bases between them. The CDR3 consists of 14 residues. In DNA form, the CDR3 reads TGTGCCAGCAGTCCCAGCGTCCGAACCGGGGAGCTGTTTTTT. This sequence encodes CASSPSVRTGELFF.

J is TRBJ2-6 and V is TRBV5-6; 11 bases agree with TRBD2. CDR1 SGHDT and CDR2 YYEEEE come from the germline V gene. There are 18 residues in the CDR3. With V trimmed by 5 bases and J by 0 bases, 7 bases remained unmatched. The CDR3 DNA reads as TGTGCCAGCAGTAAACTAGCGGGAGAATTCTCTGGGGCCAACGTCCTGACTTTC. Protein sequence: CASSKLAGEFSGANVLTF.

V and J are TRBV19 and TRBJ2-1, with 15 bases fitting TRBD2. Looked up from germline, CDR1 is LNHDA and CDR2 is SQIVND (reference sequence). The CDR3 consists of 17 residues. V gave up 4 bases and J gave up 1 base; unmatched junction bases: 2. This chain's CDR3 is CASSTGTSGRSYNEQFF. The CDR3 DNA follows: TGTGCCAGTAGTACTGGGACTAGCGGGAGGTCCTACAATGAGCAGTTCTTC.

The chain is built from TRBV27 and TRBJ2-6, with no clear D. CDR3 size: 13 residues. Trimming took 8 bases from V and 4 from J, leaving 9 bases between them. Germline-derived CDR1 and CDR2 are MNHEY and SMNVEV (reference sequence). In nucleotides, the CDR3 is TGTGCCAGCCGGTACGCAGGGGCCAACGTCCTGACTTTC. Its protein product is CASRYAGANVLTF.

The chain employs TRBV7-2 and TRBJ2-5; no firm D call. This CDR3 contains 16 residues. From germline, CDR1 is SGHTA and CDR2 FQGNSA. Trimming took off 5 bases at V and 5 bases at J, with 21 bases between the two ends. The CDR3 DNA reads TGTGCCAGCAGCCCCCCGCAGGCCCGGAATTGGGAGACCCAGTACTTC. Translation: CASSPPQARNWETQYF.

The V gene is TRBV7-2, the J gene TRBJ1-1, with D tentatively TRBD1 (6 bases). Germline V lookup: CDR1 SGHTA, CDR2 FQGNSA. Between the trimmed V and J ends, which lost 2 bases and 1 base, there was a span of 11 bases. There are 15 residues in the CDR3. This CDR3 is CASSLQGTGNTEAFF. CDR3 bases: TGTGCCAGCAGCTTACAGGGGACCGGGAACACTGAAGCTTTCTTT. Filled out from reference TRBV7-2 and TRBJ1-1, the complete variable domain reads GAGVSQSPSNKVTEKGKDVELRCDPISGHTALYWYRQSLGQGLEFLIYFQGNSAPDKSGLPSDRFSAERTGGSVSTLTIQRTQQEDSAVYLCASSLQGTGNTEAFFGQGTRLTVV.

This chain joins TRBV11-2 and TRBJ1-2; D unresolved. Germline V lookup: CDR1 SGHAT, CDR2 FQNNGV. V dropped 4 bases and J dropped 1 base, with 4 bases sitting between them. The CDR3 contains 12 residues. The CDR3 coding sequence is TGTGCCAGCAGCTCCGTTAACTATGGCTACACCTTC. Translated, it gives CASSSVNYGYTF.

The chain employs TRBV29-1 and TRBJ1-3, with D maybe TRBD1 (5 bases). The CDR3 is made up of 14 amino acids. Trimming took 6 bases from V and 2 from J, leaving 14 bases between them. The germline CDR1 and CDR2 sequences are SQVTM and ANQGSEA. The CDR3 coding sequence is TGCAGCGTGGGAGGGGTCGTAGCTGGAAACACCATATATTTT. Protein product: CSVGGVVAGNTIYF.

This chain connects TRBV28 to TRBJ2-7, with 7 positions matching TRBD1. There are 17 residues in the CDR3. The V gene end was trimmed by 5 bases and the J gene end by 1 base; junction bases not matched to a gene: 14. Germline lookup yields CDR1 MDHEN and CDR2 SYDVKM. CDR3 nucleotides: TGTGCCAGCAGTACCGTGGGTTTGGGCAGGGGGTCCTACGAGCAGTACTTC. Amino acids: CASSTVGLGRGSYEQYF.

The chain carries TRBV5-1 and TRBJ1-1, with D uncertain. Germline values: CDR1 SGHRS, CDR2 YFSETQ. The ends were cut back, 4 bases at V and 0 bases at J, with 13 bases in the middle. CDR3 size: 15 residues. CDR3 coding DNA: TGCGCCAGCAGCCGGGAGTTAATCATGAACACTGAAGCTTTCTTT. Amino acid sequence: CASSRELIMNTEAFF.

The CDR3 spells CASSHQNLAGGPSTQYF. The CDR3 DNA reads as TGTGCCAGCAGCCACCAAAACCTAGCGGGAGGGCCTTCTACGCAGTATTTT. The chain uses TRBV7-3 and TRBJ2-3; the match to TRBD2 covers 12 bases. The CDR3 loop spans 17 amino acids. The junction had 14 bases not matched to a gene; V was cut back by 5 bases and J by 8 bases. Germline V gives CDR1 SGHTA, CDR2 FQGTGA.

This clone was counted a single time. Here the CDR3 DNA reads TGCGCCAGCAGCTTGAGCCAGGGGGCGGGTGAGCAGTTCTTC. This codes for CASSLSQGAGEQFF. The chain uses TRBV5-1 and TRBJ2-1; 8 bases are a match to TRBD1. Trimming cost V 1 base and J 9 bases; bases outside gene matches: 6. CDR3 length: 14 residues. Germline CDR1 reads SGHRS; CDR2 reads YFSETQ.

The CDR3 coding sequence is TGTGCCATCAGCCCCTCCGGCGGGAGTTATCAAGATACGCAGTATTTT. The encoded protein is CAISPSGGSYQDTQYF. The chain is built from TRBV10-3 and TRBJ2-3, with 7 bases matching TRBD2. CDR1 ENHRY and CDR2 SYGVKD come from the germline V gene. The CDR3 spans 16 residues. The trim removed 6 bases at V and 5 bases at J, leaving 14 bases unmatched.

The chain is built from TRBV28 and TRBJ1-1; 7 bases map to TRBD1. CDR3 length: 12 amino acids. Germline assignment: CDR1 MDHEN and CDR2 SYDVKM. J lost 10 bases, V lost 7 bases, and 9 bases had no gene match. The CDR3 nucleotides read TGTGCCAGCACCTCGAGGGGGCGAGGAGCTTTCTTT. Translating it yields CASTSRGRGAFF.

The chain combines TRBV5-6 with TRBJ1-3; no clear D. Germline V CDR1 and CDR2: SGHDT, YYEEEE. V was pared by 4 bases and J by 2 bases, with 13 bases between. CDR3 length equals 15 residues. The CDR3 DNA is TGTGCCAGCAGCACTTTCCGAGACACTGGAAACACCATATATTTT. Its protein product is CASSTFRDTGNTIYF.

The chain has TRBV29-1 and TRBJ2-3; 9 nucleotides agree with TRBD1. The germline gives CDR1 SQVTM, CDR2 ANQGSEA. This CDR3 has 14 residues. J gave up 5 bases and V 4 bases, and 7 bases lay outside the gene matches. The CDR3 DNA reads as TGCAGCGTTGCGACAGGGGGGCGAGGAGATACGCAGTATTTT. It yields the protein CSVATGGRGDTQYF.

This clone has a single count. The chain carries TRBV6-5 and TRBJ2-1; 10 nucleotides line up with TRBD1. CDR1 is MNHEY and CDR2 is SVGAGI in the germline V gene. V was clipped by 6 bases and J by 3 bases; unmatched bases: 5. This CDR3 has 15 amino acids. CDR3 loop: CASSNRDRGYNEQFF. The CDR3, as DNA: TGTGCCAGCAGCAACCGGGACAGGGGCTACAATGAGCAGTTCTTC.

The chain couples TRBV15 to TRBJ1-4; tentative D call: TRBD1 (5 bases). CDR1 is LNHNV, CDR2 YYDKDF, per germline (reference sequence). Trimming pared 0 bases from V and 3 bases from J, leaving 14 bases between. The CDR3 consists of 17 residues. For the CDR3, the DNA is TGTGCCACCAGCAGAGATTATCGGGCAGGGCCTAATGAAAAACTGTTTTTT. Its protein product is CATSRDYRAGPNEKLFF.

V and J are TRBV5-1 and TRBJ2-6; tentatively, D is TRBD1 (5 bases). The CDR3 loop spans 15 amino acids. The ends were cut back, 5 bases at V and 2 bases at J, with 11 bases in the middle. The V gene's germline CDR1 is SGHRS and CDR2 YFSETQ. Written as DNA, the CDR3 is TGCGCCAGCAGTCCGCAGGGTACTGGGGCCAACGTCCTGACTTTC. It specifies CASSPQGTGANVLTF.

The chain employs TRBV7-2 and TRBJ1-5; TRBD1 is a possible D gene (6 bases). The germline V gene encodes CDR1 SGHTA and CDR2 FQGNSA. With 5 bases removed from V and 2 bases from J, the gap between germline ends came to 16 bases. CDR3 length: 16 amino acids. CDR3 residues: CASSAYSGVGNQPQHF. DNA of the CDR3: TGTGCCAGCAGCGCCTACTCAGGGGTGGGCAATCAGCCCCAGCATTTT.

The CDR3 nucleotides are TGTGCCAGCAGTTCTTGGGGGGGGTACACTGAAGCTTTCTTT. Protein product: CASSSWGGYTEAFF. The chain carries TRBV6-2 or TRBV6-3 and TRBJ1-1; a weak D match, TRBD1 (5 bases). The germline gives CDR1 MNHEY, CDR2 SVGEGT. Trimming took off 4 bases at V and 3 bases at J, with 12 bases between the two ends. The CDR3 runs 14 residues.

The chain is built from TRBV29-1 and TRBJ1-2; TRBD1 might be the D (5 bases). CDR1 is SQVTM and CDR2 is ANQGSEA in the germline V gene. The CDR3 extends over 14 amino acids. V dropped 6 bases and J dropped 4 bases, with 18 bases sitting between them. As DNA, the CDR3 is TGCAGCGTCCTTCTTGCATCAGGGCCCTATGGCTACACCTTC. It specifies CSVLLASGPYGYTF.

A remark on this clone: Other nucleotide sequences in the sample specify the same CDR3. The gene calls are TRBV18 and TRBJ1-1; tentatively, D is TRBD1 (6 bases). CDR1 is KGHSH and CDR2 is LQKENI in the germline V gene. The CDR3 loop spans 15 amino acids. The ends were cut back, 0 bases at V and 5 bases at J, with 13 bases in the middle. CDR3 protein: CASSPPSRGGTEAFF. DNA of the CDR3: TGTGCCAGCTCACCACCAAGCAGGGGTGGGACTGAAGCTTTCTTT.

V usage is TRBV4-1 and J usage is TRBJ1-5, with TRBD1 as a possible D gene (5 bases). The CDR3 sequence is 17 residues long. Trimming removed 1 base from V and 2 bases from J, with 15 bases in between. CDR1 is MGHRA and CDR2 is YSYEKL in the germline V gene. The CDR3 spells CASSQVGAGSGNQPQHF. CDR3 in DNA: TGCGCCAGCAGCCAAGTAGGGGCAGGGTCTGGCAATCAGCCCCAGCATTTT.